These T cell receptor beta chains were read from a single sample in a study of chemoradiotherapy in HPV16-positive cancers. This table comes from immunoSEQ multiplex PCR, and its TCRdb copy is limited to in-frame clones, with some not included. The sample holds 25,000 to 35,000 clones, about four fifths seen once. The specimen comprised blood, sampled from a patient who underwent chemoradiotherapy. These receptors were taken from a human donor with HPV-associated anogenital cancer. CDR3s include the opening cysteine and the closing phenylalanine or tryptophan. The D gene is left open where the match is weak. Size is stated for part of the rows, as once, few or many counts, or as a class when the clone is expanded.

V	size	D	J	DNA	CDR3
TRBV5-5	-	TRBD1	TRBJ1-2	TGTGCCAGCAGCCCTGCACAGGGGTACTATGGCTACACCTTC	CASSPAQGYYGYTF
TRBV7-6	-	TRBD1	TRBJ1-2	TGTGCCAGCAGCGCGACAGGGGGCTATGGCTACACCTTC	CASSATGGYGYTF
TRBV5-8	-	TRBD2	TRBJ2-3	TGTGCCAGCAGCCTCAAGCGGGGGGGTTCCACAGATACGCAGTATTTT	CASSLKRGGSTDTQYF
TRBV19	-	-	TRBJ2-3	TGTGCCAGTACCCCGGGCACAGATACGCAGTATTTT	CASTPGTDTQYF
TRBV2	-	-	TRBJ2-6	TGTGCCCGCGGTCTTTCTGGGGCCAACGTCCTGACTTTC	CARGLSGANVLTF
TRBV6-1	-	TRBD1	TRBJ2-7	TGTGCCAGCAGTGGCCAGGGGGCTGGTTACGAGCAGTACTTC	CASSGQGAGYEQYF
TRBV19	-	-	TRBJ2-3	TGTGCCAGTAGAGGACTAACCTACACAGATACGCAGTATTTT	CASRGLTYTDTQYF
TRBV30	-	-	TRBJ1-3	TGTGCCTGGATTCCAGGGAGCGGAAACACCATATATTTT	CAWIPGSGNTIYF
TRBV27	-	TRBD1	TRBJ2-7	TGTGCCAGCAGTCTCCGGACAGGGGGCTACGAGCAGTACTTC	CASSLRTGGYEQYF
TRBV7-3	-	-	TRBJ2-2	TGTGCCAGCAGCTTAGAGGGGAACACCGGGGAGCTGTTTTTT	CASSLEGNTGELFF
TRBV7-8	-	-	TRBJ2-3	TGTGCCAGCAGCTTAGTGGTGGGGGGCCACACAGATACGCAGTATTTT	CASSLVVGGHTDTQYF
TRBV5-1	-	-	TRBJ1-4	TGCGCCAGCAGCTTAAACGTGGGCACTAATGAAAAACTGTTTTTT	CASSLNVGTNEKLFF
TRBV28	-	TRBD2	TRBJ2-3	TGTGCCAGCAGCAGGGATAGCGGGGGGGATACGCAGTATTTT	CASSRDSGGDTQYF
TRBV7-8	-	-	TRBJ2-5	TGTGCCAGCAGCTTAGAGCTGCTAGGGACCCAGTACTTC	CASSLELLGTQYF
TRBV20-1	-	TRBD1	TRBJ2-5	TGCAGTGCTACCGGGACAGGGAACCAGTACTTC	CSATGTGNQYF
TRBV5-1	few	TRBD1	TRBJ1-6	TGCGCCAGCAGCTTAAGGGGGCAAGGATCACCCCTCCACTTT	CASSLRGQGSPLHF
TRBV5-1	-	TRBD1	TRBJ2-1	TGCGCCAGCAGCGATGACAGGGGTAGCTCCTACAATGAGCAGTTCTTC	CASSDDRGSSYNEQFF
TRBV7-2	-	-	TRBJ2-5	TGTGCCAGCAGCTTAGGACCTATCCAAGAGACCCAGTACTTC	CASSLGPIQETQYF
TRBV6-5	once	-	TRBJ1-2	TGTGCCAGCAGTTACAAAACGGATTATGGCTACACCTTC	CASSYKTDYGYTF
TRBV9	few	TRBD1	TRBJ2-7	TGTGCCAGCAGCGCCCACCCGGGACAGGGGTACGAGCAGTACTTC	CASSAHPGQGYEQYF
TRBV6-1	-	-	TRBJ2-1	TGTGCCAGCAGTGAACGGCCGGATAACAATGAGCAGTTCTTC	CASSERPDNNEQFF
TRBV2	-	TRBD1	TRBJ1-1	TGTGCCAGCCGGGGACAGACGAACACTGAAGCTTTCTTT	CASRGQTNTEAFF
TRBV12-5	once	TRBD1	TRBJ2-2	TGTGCTAGTGGTTTGGTGTTGTCAGGGGGATATTCCGGGGAGCTGTTTTTT	CASGLVLSGGYSGELFF
TRBV6-5	-	-	TRBJ1-5	TGTGCCAGCAGTTACGGGGGGGATGGTCAGCCCCAGCATTTT	CASSYGGDGQPQHF
TRBV7-2	-	-	TRBJ1-2	TGTGCCAGCAGCTTAGGAGACGGGGGGCAAGGCTACACCTTC	CASSLGDGGQGYTF
TRBV6-1	-	TRBD2	TRBJ2-5	TGTGCCAGCAGTGAGGGGGGACTAGCGGGGGGGCGAAAGACCCAGTACTTC	CASSEGGLAGGRKTQYF
TRBV5-4	-	TRBD1	TRBJ2-3	TGTGCCAGCAGCCGCGACAGGGGGACAGATACGCAGTATTTT	CASSRDRGTDTQYF
TRBV4-1	-	-	TRBJ2-4	TGCGCCAGCAGCCAAGGGTTGAGTTTCGGGGACATTCAGTACTTC	CASSQGLSFGDIQYF
TRBV6-5	once	-	TRBJ1-3	TGTGCCAGCAGTAACGGAAACACCATATATTTT	CASSNGNTIYF
TRBV7-2	-	-	TRBJ2-1	TGTGCCAGCAGCTTAGTTTCCACGCAAAACAATGAGCAGTTCTTC	CASSLVSTQNNEQFF
TRBV5-6	-	-	TRBJ2-7	TGTGCCAGCAGCTTGCGGTGGAACTCCTACGAGCAGTACTTC	CASSLRWNSYEQYF
TRBV10-1	-	TRBD1	TRBJ2-5	TGCGCCAGCAGTGCGACAGGGGAAGAGACCCAGTACTTC	CASSATGEETQYF